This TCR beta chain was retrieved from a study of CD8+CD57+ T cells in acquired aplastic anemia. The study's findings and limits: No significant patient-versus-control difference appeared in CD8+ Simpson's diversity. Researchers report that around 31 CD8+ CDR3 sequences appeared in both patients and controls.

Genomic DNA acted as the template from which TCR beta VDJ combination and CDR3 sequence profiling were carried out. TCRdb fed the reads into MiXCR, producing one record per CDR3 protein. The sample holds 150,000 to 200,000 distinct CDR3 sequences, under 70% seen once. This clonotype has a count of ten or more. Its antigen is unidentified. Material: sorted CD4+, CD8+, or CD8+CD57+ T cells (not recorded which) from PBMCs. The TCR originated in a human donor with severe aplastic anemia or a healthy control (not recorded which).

The CDR3 reads CASSYLRLASSYEQYF. The CDR3 DNA follows: TGTGCCAGCAGTTACCTACGACTCGCGAGCTCCTACGAGCAGTACTTC. The J gene is TRBJ2-7, the V gene TRBV6-5; D is uncertain. The germline CDR1 and CDR2 sequences are MNHEY and SVGAGI. V was clipped by 2 bases and J by 0 bases, with 14 bases between them. This CDR3 is built from 16 residues.